A selection of T cell receptor beta chains follows, all from one sample in a study of vaccination and CD4 T cells after COVID-19. No antigen has been identified for these receptors. TCRdb ran MiXCR on the PCR reads and lists one entry per CDR3 protein. The sample lists fewer than 25,000 distinct CDR3 sequences; around 45% were seen once. What was sequenced was CD4+ T cells from blood, cultured in vitro. Receptors originate from a human donor who had recovered from COVID-19. CDR3s include the opening cysteine and the closing phenylalanine or tryptophan. The D gene is left open where the match is weak. Rows may omit the clone size; those that give it use once, few, many or a size class.

d_call clone_size j_call v_call cdr3_aa
. few TRBJ1-6 TRBV6-1 CASSRTRESSYNSPLHF
. . TRBJ1-2 TRBV7-2 CASSTSPYGYTF
. few TRBJ2-7 TRBV24-1 CATSDPRSSYEQYF
TRBD1 . TRBJ2-3 TRBV7-2 CASSLRGQGVFTDTQYF
TRBD1 . TRBJ1-3 TRBV20-1 CSATDRRTGNTIYF
. . TRBJ1-1 TRBV5-1 CASSLDAGADTEAFF
TRBD2 few TRBJ2-5 TRBV20-1 CSAPTSGQETQYF
. few TRBJ1-1 TRBV7-2 CASSLHVNTEAFF
. . TRBJ2-7 TRBV7-7 CASSLAEGNYEQYF
. . TRBJ1-6 TRBV12-3/TRBV12-4 CASSFEGLSDSPLHF
TRBD1 few TRBJ1-1 TRBV11-1 CASSLPRTGGIVNTEAFF